This T cell receptor (beta chain) comes out of a study of blood T cell repertoires in COVID-19. The repertoire was sequenced with immunoSEQ multiplex PCR; TCRdb's copy has only in-frame clones and lacks some. The sample includes some 120,000 clones, around 70% of them seen just once. This clone was seen a few times. Trimming took 4 bases from V and 7 from J; bases not matched to a gene: 12. The V gene's germline CDR1 is SGHAT and CDR2 FQNNGV. The CDR3 spans 15 residues. This rearrangement joins TRBV11-2 to TRBJ1-2, with 7 bases aligning to TRBD1. The sample taken for sequencing was peripheral blood. The TCR originated in a man between 60 and 75 years old with acute or convalescent COVID-19. The CDR3 reads CASSSRNTGEAGYTF. CDR3 in DNA: TGTGCCAGCAGCTCCCGTAATACAGGGGAGGCTGGCTACACCTTC.